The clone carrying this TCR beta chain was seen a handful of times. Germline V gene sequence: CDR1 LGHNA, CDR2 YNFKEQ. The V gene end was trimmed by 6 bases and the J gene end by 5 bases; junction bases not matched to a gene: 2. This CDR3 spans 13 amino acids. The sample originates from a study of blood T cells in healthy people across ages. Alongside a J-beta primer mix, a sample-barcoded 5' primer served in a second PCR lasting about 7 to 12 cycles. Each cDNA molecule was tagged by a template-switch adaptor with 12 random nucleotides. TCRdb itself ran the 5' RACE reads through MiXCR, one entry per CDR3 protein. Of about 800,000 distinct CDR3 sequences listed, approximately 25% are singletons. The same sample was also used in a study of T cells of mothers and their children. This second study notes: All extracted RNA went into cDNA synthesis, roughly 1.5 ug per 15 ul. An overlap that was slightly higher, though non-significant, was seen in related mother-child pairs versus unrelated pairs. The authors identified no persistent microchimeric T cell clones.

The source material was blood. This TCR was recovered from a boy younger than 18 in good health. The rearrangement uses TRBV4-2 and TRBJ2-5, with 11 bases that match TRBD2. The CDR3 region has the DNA TGTGCCAGCAGGGCTAGCGGGAGGGAGACCCAGTACTTC. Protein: CASRASGRETQYF.